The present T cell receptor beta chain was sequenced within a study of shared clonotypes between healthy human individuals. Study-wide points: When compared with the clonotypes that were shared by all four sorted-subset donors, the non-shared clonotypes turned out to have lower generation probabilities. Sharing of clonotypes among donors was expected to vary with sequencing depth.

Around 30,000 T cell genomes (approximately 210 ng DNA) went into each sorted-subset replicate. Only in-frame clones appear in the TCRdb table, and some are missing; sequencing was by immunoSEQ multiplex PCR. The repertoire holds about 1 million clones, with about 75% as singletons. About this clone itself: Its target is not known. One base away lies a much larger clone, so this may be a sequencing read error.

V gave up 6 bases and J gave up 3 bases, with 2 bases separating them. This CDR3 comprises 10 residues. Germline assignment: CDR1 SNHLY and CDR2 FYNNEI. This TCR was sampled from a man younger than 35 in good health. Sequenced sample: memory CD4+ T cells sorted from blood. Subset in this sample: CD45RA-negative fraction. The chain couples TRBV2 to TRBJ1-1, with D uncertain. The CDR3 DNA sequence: TGTGCCAGCAGGGACACTGAAGCTTTCTTT. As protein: CASRDTEAFF.